This T cell receptor (beta chain) was recorded in a study of early T cells in non-severe SARS-CoV-2 infection. Molecules of cDNA were individually given unique molecular identifiers that were attached to them. TCRdb passed the 5' RACE reads through MiXCR, listing each CDR3 protein once. In the table there are roughly 51,000 distinct CDR3 sequences, around 9.5% of which are singletons. Trimming pared 3 bases from V and 1 base from J, leaving 6 bases between. The CDR3 has 13 residues. Germline assignment: CDR1 SQVTM and CDR2 ANQGSEA. In its sample, this clonotype was seen many times. The chain carries TRBV29-1 and TRBJ2-2; D not resolved. The sequencing input was whole blood. This receptor was identified in an adult who was a healthcare worker with PCR-confirmed SARS-CoV-2 infection or an uninfected control (not recorded which). This CDR3 is CSVDEVNTGELFF. Written as DNA, the CDR3 is TGCAGCGTTGATGAGGTGAACACCGGGGAGCTGTTTTTT.